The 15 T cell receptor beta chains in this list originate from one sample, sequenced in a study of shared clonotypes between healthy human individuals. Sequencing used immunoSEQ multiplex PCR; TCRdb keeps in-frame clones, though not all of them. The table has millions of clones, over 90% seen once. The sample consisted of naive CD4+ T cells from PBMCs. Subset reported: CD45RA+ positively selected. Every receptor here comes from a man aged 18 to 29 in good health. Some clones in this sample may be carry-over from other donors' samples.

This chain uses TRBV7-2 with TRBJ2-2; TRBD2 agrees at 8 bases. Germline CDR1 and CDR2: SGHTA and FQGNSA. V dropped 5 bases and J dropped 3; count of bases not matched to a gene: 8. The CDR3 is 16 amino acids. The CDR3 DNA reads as TGTGCCAGCAGCCCAGCGGGGACTAGGGACACCGGGGAGCTGTTTTTT. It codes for CASSPAGTRDTGELFF.

CDR3 region: CASSLDSSALYEAGELFF. The CDR3 DNA follows: TGTGCCAGCAGCTTGGACTCTTCTGCGCTATATGAGGCCGGGGAGCTGTTTTTT. This chain connects TRBV5-4 to TRBJ2-2; D not resolved. This CDR3 has 18 residues. The V and J ends lost 0 bases and 6 bases respectively, with 21 bases between them. The germline V gene has CDR1 SGHNT and CDR2 YYREEE (reference sequence).

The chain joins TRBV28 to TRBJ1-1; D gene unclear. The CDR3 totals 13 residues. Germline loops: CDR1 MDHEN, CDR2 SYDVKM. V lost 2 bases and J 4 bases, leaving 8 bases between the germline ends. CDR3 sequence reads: CASSLRFSTEAFF. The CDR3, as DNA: TGTGCCAGCAGTTTACGGTTTTCCACTGAAGCTTTCTTT.

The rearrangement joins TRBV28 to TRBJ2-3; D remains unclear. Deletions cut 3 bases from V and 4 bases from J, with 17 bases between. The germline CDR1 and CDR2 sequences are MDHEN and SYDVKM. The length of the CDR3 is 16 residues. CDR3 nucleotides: TGTGCCAGCAGTTTCGTGGCAGGTGGACCGGCAGATACGCAGTATTTT. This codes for CASSFVAGGPADTQYF. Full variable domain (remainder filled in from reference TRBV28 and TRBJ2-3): DVKVTQSSRYLVKRTGEKVFLECVQDMDHENMFWYRQDPGLGLRLIYFSYDVKMKEKGDIPEGYSVSREKKERFSLILESASTNQTSMYLCASSFVAGGPADTQYFGPGTRLTVL.

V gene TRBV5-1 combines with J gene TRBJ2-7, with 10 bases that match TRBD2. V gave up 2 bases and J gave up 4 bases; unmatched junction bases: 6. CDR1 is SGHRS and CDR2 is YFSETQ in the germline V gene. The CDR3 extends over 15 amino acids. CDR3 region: CASSFSSGSRYEQYF. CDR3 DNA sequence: TGCGCCAGCAGCTTCTCTAGCGGGAGTAGGTACGAGCAGTACTTC.

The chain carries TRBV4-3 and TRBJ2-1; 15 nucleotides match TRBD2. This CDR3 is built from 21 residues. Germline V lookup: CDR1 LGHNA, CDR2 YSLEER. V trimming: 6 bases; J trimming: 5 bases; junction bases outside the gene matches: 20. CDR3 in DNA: TGCGCCAGCAGTCGCAAGAGTATACGGACTAGCGGGAGGGCTAGCGACAATGAGCAGTTCTTC. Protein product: CASSRKSIRTSGRASDNEQFF.

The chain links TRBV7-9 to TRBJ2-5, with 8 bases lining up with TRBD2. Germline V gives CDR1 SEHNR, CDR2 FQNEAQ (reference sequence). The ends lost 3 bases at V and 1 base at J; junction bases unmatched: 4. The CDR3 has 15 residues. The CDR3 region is CASSFGRASQETQYF. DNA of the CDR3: TGTGCCAGCAGCTTCGGGAGGGCCAGCCAAGAGACCCAGTACTTC.

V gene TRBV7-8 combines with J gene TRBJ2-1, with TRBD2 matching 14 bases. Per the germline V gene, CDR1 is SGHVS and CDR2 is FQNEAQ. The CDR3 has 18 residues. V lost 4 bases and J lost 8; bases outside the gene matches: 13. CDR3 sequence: CASSSRLGLAGGQDEQFF. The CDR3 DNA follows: TGTGCCAGCAGCTCCCGACTCGGACTAGCGGGAGGTCAAGATGAGCAGTTCTTC. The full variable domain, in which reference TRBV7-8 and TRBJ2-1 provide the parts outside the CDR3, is GAGVSQSPRYKVAKRGQDVALRCDPISGHVSLFWYQQALGQGPEFLTYFQNEAQLDKSGLPSDRFFAERPEGSVSTLKIQRTQQEDSAVYLCASSSRLGLAGGQDEQFFGPGTRLTVL.

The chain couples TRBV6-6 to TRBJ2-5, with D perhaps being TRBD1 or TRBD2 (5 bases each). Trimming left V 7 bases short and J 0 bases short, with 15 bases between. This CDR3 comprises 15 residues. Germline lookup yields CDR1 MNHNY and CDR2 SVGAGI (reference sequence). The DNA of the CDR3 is TGTGCCAGCAAACCGGGACCCAGGTACCAAGAGACCCAGTACTTC. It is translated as CASKPGPRYQETQYF.

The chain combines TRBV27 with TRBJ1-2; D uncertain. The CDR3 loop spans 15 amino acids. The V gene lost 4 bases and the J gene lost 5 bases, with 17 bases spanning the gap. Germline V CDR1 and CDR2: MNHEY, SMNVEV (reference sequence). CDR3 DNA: TGTGCCAGCAGTTCTCAACGGAACACTGGGTATGGCTACACCTTC. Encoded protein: CASSSQRNTGYGYTF.

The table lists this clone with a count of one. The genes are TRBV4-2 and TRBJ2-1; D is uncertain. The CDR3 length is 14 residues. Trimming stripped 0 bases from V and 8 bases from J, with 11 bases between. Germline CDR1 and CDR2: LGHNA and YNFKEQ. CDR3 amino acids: CASSQDTRADEQFF. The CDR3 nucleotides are TGTGCCAGCAGCCAAGATACCCGGGCGGATGAGCAGTTCTTC.

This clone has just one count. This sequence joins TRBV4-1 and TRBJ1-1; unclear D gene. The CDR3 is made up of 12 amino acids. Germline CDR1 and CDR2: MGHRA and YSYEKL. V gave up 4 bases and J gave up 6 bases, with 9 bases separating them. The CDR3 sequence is CASSPPGPEAFF. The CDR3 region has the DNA TGCGCCAGCAGCCCCCCCGGTCCTGAAGCTTTCTTT.

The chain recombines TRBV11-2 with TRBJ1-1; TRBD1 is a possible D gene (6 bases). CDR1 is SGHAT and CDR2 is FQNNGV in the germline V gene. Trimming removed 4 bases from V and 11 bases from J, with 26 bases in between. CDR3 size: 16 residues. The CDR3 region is CASSSLKDRPRRWAFF. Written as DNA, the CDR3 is TGTGCCAGCAGCTCCTTGAAAGACAGGCCCCGACGGTGGGCTTTCTTT.

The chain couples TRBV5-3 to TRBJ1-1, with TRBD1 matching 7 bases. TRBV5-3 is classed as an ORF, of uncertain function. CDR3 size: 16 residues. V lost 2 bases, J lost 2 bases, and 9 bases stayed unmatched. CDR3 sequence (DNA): TGTGCCAGAAGCTTAGGCGGGAGGGGGCAAAACACTGAAGCTTTCTTT. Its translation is CARSLGGRGQNTEAFF.

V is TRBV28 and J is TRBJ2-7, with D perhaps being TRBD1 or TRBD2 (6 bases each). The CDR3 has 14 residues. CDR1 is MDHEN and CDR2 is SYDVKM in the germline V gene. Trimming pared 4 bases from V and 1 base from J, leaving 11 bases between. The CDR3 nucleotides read TGTGCCAGCAGTTCACCGGGGGCATCCTACGAGCAGTACTTC. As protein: CASSSPGASYEQYF.